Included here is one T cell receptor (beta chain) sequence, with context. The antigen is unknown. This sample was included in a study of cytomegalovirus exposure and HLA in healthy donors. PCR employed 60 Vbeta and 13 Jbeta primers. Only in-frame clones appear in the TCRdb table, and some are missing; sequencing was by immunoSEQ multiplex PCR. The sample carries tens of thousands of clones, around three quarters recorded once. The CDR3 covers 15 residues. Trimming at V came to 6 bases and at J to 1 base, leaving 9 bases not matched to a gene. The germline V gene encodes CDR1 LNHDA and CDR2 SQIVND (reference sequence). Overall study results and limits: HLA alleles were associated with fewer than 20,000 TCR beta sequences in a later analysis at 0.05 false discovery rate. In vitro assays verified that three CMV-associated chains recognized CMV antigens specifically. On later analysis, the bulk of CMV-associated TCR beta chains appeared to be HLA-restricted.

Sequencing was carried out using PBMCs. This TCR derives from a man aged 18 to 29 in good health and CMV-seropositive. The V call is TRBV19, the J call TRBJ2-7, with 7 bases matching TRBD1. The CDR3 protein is CASSLRDSPSYEQYF. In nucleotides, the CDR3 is TGTGCCAGTAGCCTTCGGGACAGCCCATCCTACGAGCAGTACTTC.